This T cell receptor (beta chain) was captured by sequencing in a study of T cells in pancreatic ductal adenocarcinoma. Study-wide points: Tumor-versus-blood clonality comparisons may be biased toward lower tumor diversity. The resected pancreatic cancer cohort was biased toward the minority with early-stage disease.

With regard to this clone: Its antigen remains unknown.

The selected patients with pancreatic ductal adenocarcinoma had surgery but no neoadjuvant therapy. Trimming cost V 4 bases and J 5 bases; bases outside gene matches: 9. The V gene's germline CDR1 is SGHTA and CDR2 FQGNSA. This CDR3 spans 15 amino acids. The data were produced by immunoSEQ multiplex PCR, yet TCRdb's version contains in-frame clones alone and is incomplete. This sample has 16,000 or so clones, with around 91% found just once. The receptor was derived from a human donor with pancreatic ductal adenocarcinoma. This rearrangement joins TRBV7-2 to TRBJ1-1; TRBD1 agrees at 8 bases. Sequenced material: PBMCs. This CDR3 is CASSSRQGLRTEAFF. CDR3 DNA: TGTGCCAGCAGCTCACGACAGGGGTTACGTACTGAAGCTTTCTTT.